This TCR beta chain is drawn from a study of T cell changes during pregnancy in multiple sclerosis. V trimming: 2 bases; J trimming: 0 bases; junction bases outside the gene matches: 0. The CDR3 consists of 14 residues. Germline CDR1 reads MDHEN; CDR2 reads SYDVKM. Repertoires were generated with immunoSEQ multiplex PCR, while TCRdb's copy carries only in-frame clones and drops some. Of around 21,000 clones in the sample, roughly nine tenths were seen once. This sample comprised CD8+ T cells from peripheral blood mononuclear cells, obtained after pregnancy. This sequence originates from a female donor in good health, enrolled as a control in a pregnancy study. The V and J genes are TRBV28 and TRBJ2-7, with TRBD1 identical over 8 bases. This CDR3 reads CASSLTGGSYEQYF. The CDR3, as DNA: TGTGCCAGCAGTTTAACAGGGGGCTCCTACGAGCAGTACTTC. The whole variable domain, filled in from reference TRBV28 and TRBJ2-7, reads DVKVTQSSRYLVKRTGEKVFLECVQDMDHENMFWYRQDPGLGLRLIYFSYDVKMKEKGDIPEGYSVSREKKERFSLILESASTNQTSMYLCASSLTGGSYEQYFGPGTRLTVT.